A selection of T cell receptor beta chains follows, all from one sample in a study of T-cell memory formation after mild COVID-19. Via MiXCR, TCRdb re-called the 5' RACE reads, giving one row per CDR3 protein. Of around 120,000 distinct CDR3 sequences in the sample, about 15% were seen once. The sample comprised PBMCs or a T cell subset sorted from them (not recorded which). These receptors were obtained from an adult woman who had mild COVID-19 (a few samples of this study predate the infection). Cell type and time point are not known. The CDR3 runs from the conserved cysteine through the conserved F or W. The order of the fields is V gene, D gene, clone size, J gene, CDR3 protein, CDR3 DNA. The D gene is left open where the match is weak. The listing skips clone size in some rows; elsewhere it reads once, few, many or a size class.

V: TRBV5-6
D: NA
size: once
J: TRBJ1-3
CDR3: CASSLGAGGNTIYF
DNA: TGTGCCAGCAGCTTGGGCGCCGGGGGAAACACCATATATTTT

V: TRBV4-3
D: NA
size: few
J: TRBJ1-2
CDR3: CASSQPGSNYGYTF
DNA: TGCGCCAGCAGCCAACCAGGGAGTAACTATGGCTACACCTTC

V: TRBV27
D: NA
size: NA
J: TRBJ2-2
CDR3: CASRRTNTGELFF
DNA: TGTGCCAGCAGAAGGACGAACACCGGGGAGCTGTTTTTT

V: TRBV11-2
D: TRBD2
size: NA
J: TRBJ2-3
CDR3: CASSLDRGGSYTQYF
DNA: TGTGCCAGCAGCTTAGATCGCGGCGGGAGCTATACGCAGTATTTT

V: TRBV23-1
D: TRBD2
size: few
J: TRBJ2-5
CDR3: CALSWEGEKTQYF
DNA: TGCGCCCTTTCCTGGGAGGGTGAAAAGACCCAGTACTTC

V: TRBV20-1
D: NA
size: few
J: TRBJ1-1
CDR3: CSARATGNTEAFF
DNA: TGCAGTGCTAGAGCGACAGGGAACACTGAAGCTTTCTTT

V: TRBV5-1
D: NA
size: few
J: TRBJ2-3
CDR3: CASSLYGGGTDTQYF
DNA: TGCGCCAGCAGCTTGTACGGGGGAGGCACAGATACGCAGTATTTT

V: TRBV20-1
D: NA
size: few
J: TRBJ1-3
CDR3: CSARGAGVDTIYF
DNA: TGCAGTGCTAGGGGGGCAGGGGTAGACACCATATATTTT

V: TRBV19
D: NA
size: NA
J: TRBJ1-1
CDR3: CASSIGAELLNTEAFF
DNA: TGTGCCAGTAGTATAGGGGCAGAACTCCTAAACACTGAAGCTTTCTTT

V: TRBV28
D: NA
size: few
J: TRBJ2-7
CDR3: CASSSHTGTSNEQYF
DNA: TGTGCCAGCAGTTCACATACCGGGACATCCAACGAGCAGTACTTC

V: TRBV5-1
D: NA
size: few
J: TRBJ2-1
CDR3: CASHHAGGAHNEQFF
DNA: TGCGCCAGTCACCATGCGGGCGGAGCTCACAATGAGCAGTTCTTC

V: TRBV4-2
D: TRBD1
size: NA
J: TRBJ1-2
CDR3: CASSQEEPSGGPYGYTF
DNA: TGTGCCAGCAGCCAGGAAGAGCCATCAGGGGGTCCCTATGGCTACACCTTC

V: TRBV20-1
D: TRBD2
size: few
J: TRBJ2-3
CDR3: CSAPGTSGRALPDTQYF
DNA: TGCAGTGCTCCCGGGACTAGCGGGAGGGCCCTCCCAGATACGCAGTATTTT

V: TRBV20-1
D: NA
size: few
J: TRBJ2-5
CDR3: CSVPRTGQETQYF
DNA: TGCAGTGTCCCACGGACGGGGCAAGAGACCCAGTACTTC

V: TRBV4-2
D: NA
size: few
J: TRBJ1-2
CDR3: CASSQDPGEKNYGYTF
DNA: TGTGCCAGCAGCCAAGATCCCGGGGAAAAAAACTATGGCTACACCTTC

V: TRBV7-2
D: NA
size: NA
J: TRBJ1-2
CDR3: CASSLGQWASRYTF
DNA: TGTGCCAGCAGCTTAGGACAGTGGGCGTCTCGCTACACCTTC

V: TRBV30
D: NA
size: NA
J: TRBJ1-5
CDR3: CAWDDGRWGNQPQHF
DNA: TGTGCCTGGGACGACGGCAGGTGGGGCAATCAGCCCCAGCATTTT

V: TRBV7-9
D: TRBD1
size: NA
J: TRBJ1-2
CDR3: CASSPSDRVRSFYGYTF
DNA: TGTGCCAGCAGCCCCTCGGACAGGGTTAGATCTTTCTATGGCTACACCTTC

V: TRBV3-1
D: NA
size: few
J: TRBJ2-7
CDR3: CASSQGLVIHEQYF
DNA: TGTGCCAGCAGCCAAGGACTAGTGATCCACGAGCAGTACTTC

V: TRBV6-2/TRBV6-3
D: TRBD2
size: few
J: TRBJ2-3
CDR3: CASSYLAGGPVGTDTQYF
DNA: TGTGCCAGCAGTTACTTGGCGGGAGGGCCTGTTGGCACAGATACGCAGTATTTT

V: TRBV7-9
D: TRBD1
size: NA
J: TRBJ2-1
CDR3: CAVQGRGSYNEQFF
DNA: TGTGCCGTACAGGGGAGAGGCTCCTACAATGAGCAGTTCTTC

V: TRBV5-1
D: NA
size: few
J: TRBJ1-1
CDR3: CASSYSLNTEAFF
DNA: TGCGCCAGCAGCTACTCATTGAACACTGAAGCTTTCTTT

V: TRBV3-1
D: NA
size: NA
J: TRBJ2-3
CDR3: CASSQSGRGDTQYF
DNA: TGTGCCAGCAGCCAATCGGGCAGAGGGGATACGCAGTATTTT

V: TRBV7-8
D: NA
size: NA
J: TRBJ2-3
CDR3: CASSSSGSTQYF
DNA: TGTGCCAGCAGCTCCAGTGGATCTACGCAGTATTTT

V: TRBV20-1
D: NA
size: NA
J: TRBJ1-1
CDR3: CSAGRDFFNTEAFF
DNA: TGCAGTGCTGGCCGGGACTTCTTTAACACTGAAGCTTTCTTT